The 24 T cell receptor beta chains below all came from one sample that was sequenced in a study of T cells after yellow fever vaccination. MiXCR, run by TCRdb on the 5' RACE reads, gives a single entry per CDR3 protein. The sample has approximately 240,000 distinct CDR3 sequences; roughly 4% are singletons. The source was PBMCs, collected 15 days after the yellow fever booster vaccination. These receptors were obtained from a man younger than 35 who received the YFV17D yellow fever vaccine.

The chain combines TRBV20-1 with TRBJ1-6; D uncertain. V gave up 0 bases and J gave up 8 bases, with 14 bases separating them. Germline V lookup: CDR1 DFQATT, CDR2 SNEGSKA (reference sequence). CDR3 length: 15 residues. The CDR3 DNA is TGCAGTGCTAGAGATGGGCAGACGGACTATTCACCCCTCCACTTT. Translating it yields CSARDGQTDYSPLHF.

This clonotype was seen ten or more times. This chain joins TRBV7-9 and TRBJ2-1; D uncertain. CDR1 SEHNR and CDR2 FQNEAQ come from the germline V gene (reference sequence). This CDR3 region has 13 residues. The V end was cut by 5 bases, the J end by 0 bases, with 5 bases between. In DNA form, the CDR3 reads TGTGCCAGCAGCGCTCCCTCCTACAATGAGCAGTTCTTC. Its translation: CASSAPSYNEQFF.

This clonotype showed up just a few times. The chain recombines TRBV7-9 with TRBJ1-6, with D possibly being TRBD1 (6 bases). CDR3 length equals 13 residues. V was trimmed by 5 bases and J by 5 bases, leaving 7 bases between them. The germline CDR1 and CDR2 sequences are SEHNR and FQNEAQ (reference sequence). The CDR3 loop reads CASSRDNNSPLHF. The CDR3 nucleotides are TGTGCCAGCAGCCGGGACAATAATTCACCCCTCCACTTT.

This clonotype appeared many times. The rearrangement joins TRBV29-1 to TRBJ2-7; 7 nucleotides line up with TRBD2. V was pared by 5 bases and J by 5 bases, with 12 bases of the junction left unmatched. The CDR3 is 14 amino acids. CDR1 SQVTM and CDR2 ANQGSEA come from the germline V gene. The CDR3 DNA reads TGCAGCGTTCCGCTTTGGGAGGGGCGAGACGAGCAGTACTTC. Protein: CSVPLWEGRDEQYF.

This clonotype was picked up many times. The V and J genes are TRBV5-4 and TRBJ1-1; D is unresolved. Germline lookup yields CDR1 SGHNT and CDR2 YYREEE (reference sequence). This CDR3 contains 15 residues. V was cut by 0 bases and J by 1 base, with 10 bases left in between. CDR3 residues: CASSLEVWENTEAFF. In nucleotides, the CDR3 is TGTGCCAGCAGCTTGGAGGTGTGGGAGAACACTGAAGCTTTCTTT.

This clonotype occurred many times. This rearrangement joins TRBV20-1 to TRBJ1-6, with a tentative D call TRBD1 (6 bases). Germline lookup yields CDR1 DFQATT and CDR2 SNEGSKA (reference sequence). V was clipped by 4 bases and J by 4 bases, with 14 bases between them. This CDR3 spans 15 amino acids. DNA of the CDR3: TGCAGTGCTAAAGGCGGCGGACAGTATAATTCACCCCTCCACTTT. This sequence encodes CSAKGGGQYNSPLHF.

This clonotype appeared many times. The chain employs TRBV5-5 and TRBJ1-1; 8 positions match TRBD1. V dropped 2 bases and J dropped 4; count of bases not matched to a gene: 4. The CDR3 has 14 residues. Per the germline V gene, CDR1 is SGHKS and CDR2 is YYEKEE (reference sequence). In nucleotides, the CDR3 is TGTGCCAGCAGCTTCGCTACAGGGGGCACTGAAGCTTTCTTT. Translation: CASSFATGGTEAFF.

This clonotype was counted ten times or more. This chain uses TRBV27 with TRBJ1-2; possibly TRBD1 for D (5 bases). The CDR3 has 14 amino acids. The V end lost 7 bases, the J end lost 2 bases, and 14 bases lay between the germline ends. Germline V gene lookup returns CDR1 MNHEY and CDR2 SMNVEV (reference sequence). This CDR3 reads CASNSNGGNYGYTF. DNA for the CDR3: TGTGCCAGCAACTCGAACGGGGGAAACTATGGCTACACCTTC.

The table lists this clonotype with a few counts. In nucleotides, the CDR3 is TGTGCCAGCAGCCACCCCCTAATAAGAGGGGGGGCCAGGGACGAGCAGTTCTTC. As protein: CASSHPLIRGGARDEQFF. J is TRBJ2-1 and V is TRBV3-1; the D gene is possibly TRBD2 (7 bases). V shed 3 bases and J shed 10 bases, with 28 bases lying between them. There are 18 residues in the CDR3. Germline values: CDR1 LGHDT, CDR2 YNNKEL (reference sequence).

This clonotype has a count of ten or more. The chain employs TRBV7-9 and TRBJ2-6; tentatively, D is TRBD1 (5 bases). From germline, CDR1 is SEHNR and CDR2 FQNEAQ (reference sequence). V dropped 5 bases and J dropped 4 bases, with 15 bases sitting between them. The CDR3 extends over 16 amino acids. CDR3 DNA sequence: TGTGCCAGCAGCCCAAGGAGCAGGGCCGGGGCCAACGTCCTGACTTTC. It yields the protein CASSPRSRAGANVLTF.

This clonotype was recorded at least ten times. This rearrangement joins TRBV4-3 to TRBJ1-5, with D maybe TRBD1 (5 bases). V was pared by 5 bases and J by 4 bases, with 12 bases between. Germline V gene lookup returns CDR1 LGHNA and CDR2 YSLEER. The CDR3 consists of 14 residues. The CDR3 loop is CASSRDSWNQPQHF. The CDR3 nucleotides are TGCGCCAGCAGCAGAGACAGTTGGAATCAGCCCCAGCATTTT.

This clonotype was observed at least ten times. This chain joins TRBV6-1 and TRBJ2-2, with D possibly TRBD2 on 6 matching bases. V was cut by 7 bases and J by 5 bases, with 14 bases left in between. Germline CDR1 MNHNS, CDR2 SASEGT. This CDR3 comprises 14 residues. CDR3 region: CASTSGGGTGELFF. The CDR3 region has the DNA TGTGCCAGCACTTCAGGTGGAGGGACCGGGGAGCTGTTTTTT.

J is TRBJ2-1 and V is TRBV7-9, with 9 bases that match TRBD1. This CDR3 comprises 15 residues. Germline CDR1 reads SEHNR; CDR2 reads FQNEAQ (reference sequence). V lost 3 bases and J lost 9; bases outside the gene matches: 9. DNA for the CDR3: TGTGCCAGCAGCTTTAGACAGGGGGTTATCGTTGAGCAGTTCTTC. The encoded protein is CASSFRQGVIVEQFF.

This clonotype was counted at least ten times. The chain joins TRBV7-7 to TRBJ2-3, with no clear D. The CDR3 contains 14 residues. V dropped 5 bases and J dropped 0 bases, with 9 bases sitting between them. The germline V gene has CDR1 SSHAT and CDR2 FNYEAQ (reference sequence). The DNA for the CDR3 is TGTGCCAGCAGCCCTTCTCGAAGCACAGATACGCAGTATTTT. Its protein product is CASSPSRSTDTQYF.

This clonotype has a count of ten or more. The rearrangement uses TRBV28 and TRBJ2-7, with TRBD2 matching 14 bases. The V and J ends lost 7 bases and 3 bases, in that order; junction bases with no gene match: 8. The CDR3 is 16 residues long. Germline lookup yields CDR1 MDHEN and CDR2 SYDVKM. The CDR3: CASTQGTSGGYYEQYV. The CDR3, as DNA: TGTGCCAGCACCCAAGGGACTAGCGGGGGCTACTACGAGCAGTACGTC.

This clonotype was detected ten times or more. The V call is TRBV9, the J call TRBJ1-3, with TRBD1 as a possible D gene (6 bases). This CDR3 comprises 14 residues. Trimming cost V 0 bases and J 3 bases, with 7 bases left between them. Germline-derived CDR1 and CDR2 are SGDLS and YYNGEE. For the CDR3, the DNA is TGTGCCAGCAGCGTAGGGACAGTTGGAAACACCATATATTTT. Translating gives CASSVGTVGNTIYF.

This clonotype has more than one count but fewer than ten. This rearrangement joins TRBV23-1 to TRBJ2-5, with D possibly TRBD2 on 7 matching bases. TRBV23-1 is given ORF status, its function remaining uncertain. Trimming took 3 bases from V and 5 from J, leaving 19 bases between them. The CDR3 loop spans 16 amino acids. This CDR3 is CASSHSVGGPNETQYF. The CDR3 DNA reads TGCGCCAGCAGTCATTCCGTGGGGGGGCCCAACGAGACCCAGTACTTC.

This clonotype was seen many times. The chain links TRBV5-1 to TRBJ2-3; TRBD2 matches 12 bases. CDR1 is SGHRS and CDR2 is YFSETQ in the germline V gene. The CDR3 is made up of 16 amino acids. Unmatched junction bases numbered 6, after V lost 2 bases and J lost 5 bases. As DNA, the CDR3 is TGCGCCAGCAGCTTTACTAGCGGGGGGCAGGGAGATACGCAGTATTTT. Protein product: CASSFTSGGQGDTQYF.

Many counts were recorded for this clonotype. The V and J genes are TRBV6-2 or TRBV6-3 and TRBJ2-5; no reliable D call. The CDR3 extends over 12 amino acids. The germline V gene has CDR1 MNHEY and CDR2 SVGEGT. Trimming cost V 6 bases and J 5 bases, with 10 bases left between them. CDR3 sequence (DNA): TGTGCCAGCAGCGCCTCCTTGGAGACCCAGTACTTC. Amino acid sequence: CASSASLETQYF.

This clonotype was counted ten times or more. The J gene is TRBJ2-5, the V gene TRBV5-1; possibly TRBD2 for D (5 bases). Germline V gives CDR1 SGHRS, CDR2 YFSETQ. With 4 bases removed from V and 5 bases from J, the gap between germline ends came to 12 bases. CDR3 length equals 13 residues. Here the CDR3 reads CASSLGLWETQYF. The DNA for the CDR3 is TGCGCCAGCAGCCTCGGACTGTGGGAGACCCAGTACTTC.

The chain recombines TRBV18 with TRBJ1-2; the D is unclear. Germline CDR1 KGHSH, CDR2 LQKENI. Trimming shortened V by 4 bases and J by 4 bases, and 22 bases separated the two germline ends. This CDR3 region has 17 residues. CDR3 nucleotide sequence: TGTGCCAGCTCACTCTTCCGGGCCCTTCGGGATATCTATGGCTACACCTTC. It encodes CASSLFRALRDIYGYTF.

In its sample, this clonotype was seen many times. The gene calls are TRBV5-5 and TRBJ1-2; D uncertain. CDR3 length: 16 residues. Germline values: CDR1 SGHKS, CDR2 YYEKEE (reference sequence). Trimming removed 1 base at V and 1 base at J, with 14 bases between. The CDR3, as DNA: TGTGCCAGCAGCTTGTCCGAGCCGCTGGGTAACTATGGCTACACCTTC. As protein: CASSLSEPLGNYGYTF.

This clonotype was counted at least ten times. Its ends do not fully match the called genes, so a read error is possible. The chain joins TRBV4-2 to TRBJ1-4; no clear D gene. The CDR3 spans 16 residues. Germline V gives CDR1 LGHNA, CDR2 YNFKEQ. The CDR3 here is CASIQPARVTNEKLFF. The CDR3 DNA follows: TGTGCCAGCATCCAACCTGCCCGGGTAACTAATGAAAAACTGTTTTTT.

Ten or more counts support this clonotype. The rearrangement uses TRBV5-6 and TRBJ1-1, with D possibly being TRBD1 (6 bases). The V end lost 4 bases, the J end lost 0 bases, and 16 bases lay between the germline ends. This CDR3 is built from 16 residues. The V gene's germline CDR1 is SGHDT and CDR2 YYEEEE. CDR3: CASSPGGRDMNTEAFF. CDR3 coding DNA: TGTGCCAGCAGCCCAGGCGGGCGGGACATGAACACTGAAGCTTTCTTT.